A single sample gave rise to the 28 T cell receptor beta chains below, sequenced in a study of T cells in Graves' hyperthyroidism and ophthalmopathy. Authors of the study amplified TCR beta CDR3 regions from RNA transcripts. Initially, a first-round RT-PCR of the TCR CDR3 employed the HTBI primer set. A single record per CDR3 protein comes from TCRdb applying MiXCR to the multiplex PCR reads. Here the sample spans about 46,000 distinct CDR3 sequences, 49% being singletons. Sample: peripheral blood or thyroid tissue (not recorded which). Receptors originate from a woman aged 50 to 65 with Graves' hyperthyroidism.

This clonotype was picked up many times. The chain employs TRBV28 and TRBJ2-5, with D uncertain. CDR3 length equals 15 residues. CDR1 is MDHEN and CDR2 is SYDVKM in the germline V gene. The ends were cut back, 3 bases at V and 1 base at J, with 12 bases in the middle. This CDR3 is CASSFVDGIQETQYF. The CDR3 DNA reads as TGTGCCAGCAGTTTCGTTGATGGAATCCAAGAGACCCAGTACTTC.

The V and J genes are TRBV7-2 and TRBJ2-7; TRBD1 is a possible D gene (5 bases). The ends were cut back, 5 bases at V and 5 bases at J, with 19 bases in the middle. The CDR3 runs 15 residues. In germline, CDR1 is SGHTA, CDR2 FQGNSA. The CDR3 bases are TGTGCCAGCAGCCCTAGTCAAGGGGCAGTAAACGAGCAGTACGTC. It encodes CASSPSQGAVNEQYV.

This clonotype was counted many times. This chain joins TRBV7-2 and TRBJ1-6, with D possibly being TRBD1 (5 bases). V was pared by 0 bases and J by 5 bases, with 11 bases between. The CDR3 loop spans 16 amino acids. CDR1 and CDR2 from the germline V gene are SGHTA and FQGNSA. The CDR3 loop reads CASSLATVLNNSPLHF. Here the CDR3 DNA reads TGTGCCAGCAGCTTAGCGACAGTCTTAAATAATTCACCCCTCCACTTT.

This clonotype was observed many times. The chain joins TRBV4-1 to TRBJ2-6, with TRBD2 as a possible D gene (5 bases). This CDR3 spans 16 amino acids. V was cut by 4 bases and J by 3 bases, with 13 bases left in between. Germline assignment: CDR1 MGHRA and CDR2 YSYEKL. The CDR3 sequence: CASSLEAGGGANVLTF. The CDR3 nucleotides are TGCGCCAGCAGCCTAGAGGCGGGTGGTGGGGCCAACGTCCTGACTTTC.

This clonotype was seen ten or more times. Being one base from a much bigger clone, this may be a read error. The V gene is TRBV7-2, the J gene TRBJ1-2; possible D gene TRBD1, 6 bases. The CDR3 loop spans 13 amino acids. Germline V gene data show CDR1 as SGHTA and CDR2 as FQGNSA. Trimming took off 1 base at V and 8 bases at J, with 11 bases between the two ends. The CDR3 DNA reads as TGTGCCAGCAGCTTAGGTAGGGGGGAGGGCTACACCTTC. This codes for CASSLGRGEGYTF.

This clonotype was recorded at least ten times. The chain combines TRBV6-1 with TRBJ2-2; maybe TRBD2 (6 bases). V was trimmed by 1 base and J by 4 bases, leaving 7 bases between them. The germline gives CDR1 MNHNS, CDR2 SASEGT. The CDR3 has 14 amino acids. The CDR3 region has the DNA TGTGCCAGCAGTGAAGTTAGCGGCACCGGGGAGCTGTTTTTT. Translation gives CASSEVSGTGELFF.

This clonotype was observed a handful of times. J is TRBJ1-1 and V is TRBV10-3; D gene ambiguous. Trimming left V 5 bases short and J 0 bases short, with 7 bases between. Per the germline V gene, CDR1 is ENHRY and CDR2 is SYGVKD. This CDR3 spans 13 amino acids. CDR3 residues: CAISLTVNTEAFF. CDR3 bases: TGTGCCATCAGTTTGACGGTGAACACTGAAGCTTTCTTT.

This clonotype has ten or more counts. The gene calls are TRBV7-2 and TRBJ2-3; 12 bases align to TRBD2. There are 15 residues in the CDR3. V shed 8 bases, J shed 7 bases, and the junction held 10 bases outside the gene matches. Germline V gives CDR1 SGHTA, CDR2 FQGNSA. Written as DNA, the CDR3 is TGTGCCAGCGCGTCGACTAGCGGGAGACGAAATACGCAGTATTTT. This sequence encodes CASASTSGRRNTQYF.

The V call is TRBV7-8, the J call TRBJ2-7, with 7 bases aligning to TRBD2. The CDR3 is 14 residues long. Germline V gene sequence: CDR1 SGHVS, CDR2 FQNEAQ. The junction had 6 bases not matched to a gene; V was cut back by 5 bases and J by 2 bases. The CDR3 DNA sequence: TGTGCCAGCAGCCCTTGGACTAGAGCCTACGAGCAGTACTTC. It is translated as CASSPWTRAYEQYF.

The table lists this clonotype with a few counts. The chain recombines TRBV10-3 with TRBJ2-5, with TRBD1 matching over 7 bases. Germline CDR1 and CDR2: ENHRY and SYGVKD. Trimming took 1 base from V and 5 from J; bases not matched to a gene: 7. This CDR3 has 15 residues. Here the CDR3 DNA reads TGTGCCATCAGTGAGTTTGGGACAGTCCAGGAGACCCAGTACTTC. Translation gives CAISEFGTVQETQYF.

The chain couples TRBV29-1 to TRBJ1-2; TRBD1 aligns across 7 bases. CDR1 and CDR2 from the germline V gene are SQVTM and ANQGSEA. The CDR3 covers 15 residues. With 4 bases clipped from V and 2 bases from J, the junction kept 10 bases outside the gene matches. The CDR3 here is CSVGVATGSNYGYTF. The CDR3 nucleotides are TGCAGCGTTGGCGTTGCGACAGGGTCGAACTATGGCTACACCTTC.

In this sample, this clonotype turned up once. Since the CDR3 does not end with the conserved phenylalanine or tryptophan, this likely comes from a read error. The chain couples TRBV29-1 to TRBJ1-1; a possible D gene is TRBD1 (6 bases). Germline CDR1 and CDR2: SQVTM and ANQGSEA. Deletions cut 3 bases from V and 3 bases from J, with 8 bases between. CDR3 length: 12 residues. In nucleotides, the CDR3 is TGCAGCGTTGATAAGGGGGACACTGAAGCTTTCCTT. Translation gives CSVDKGDTEAFL.

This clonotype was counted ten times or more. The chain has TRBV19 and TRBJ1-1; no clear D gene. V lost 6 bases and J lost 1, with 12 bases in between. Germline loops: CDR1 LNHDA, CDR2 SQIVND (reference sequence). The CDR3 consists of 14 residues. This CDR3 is CASRPTITNTEAFF. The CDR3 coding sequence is TGTGCCAGTAGACCCACGATAACGAACACTGAAGCTTTCTTT.

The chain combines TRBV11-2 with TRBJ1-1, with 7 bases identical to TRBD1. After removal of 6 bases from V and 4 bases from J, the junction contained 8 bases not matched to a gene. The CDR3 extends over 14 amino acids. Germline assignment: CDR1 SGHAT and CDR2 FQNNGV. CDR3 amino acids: CASSIQGVGTEAFF. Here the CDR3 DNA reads TGTGCCAGCAGTATCCAGGGGGTGGGCACTGAAGCTTTCTTT.

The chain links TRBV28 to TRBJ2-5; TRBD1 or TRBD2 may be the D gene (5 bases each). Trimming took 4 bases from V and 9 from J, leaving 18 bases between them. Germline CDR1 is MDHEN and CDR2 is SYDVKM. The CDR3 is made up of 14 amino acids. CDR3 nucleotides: TGTGCCAGCAGTTCCTTCGAGGGGTGGCAGCCCCAGTACTTC. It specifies CASSSFEGWQPQYF. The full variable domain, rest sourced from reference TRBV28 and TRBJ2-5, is DVKVTQSSRYLVKRTGEKVFLECVQDMDHENMFWYRQDPGLGLRLIYFSYDVKMKEKGDIPEGYSVSREKKERFSLILESASTNQTSMYLCASSSFEGWQPQYFGPGTRLLVL.

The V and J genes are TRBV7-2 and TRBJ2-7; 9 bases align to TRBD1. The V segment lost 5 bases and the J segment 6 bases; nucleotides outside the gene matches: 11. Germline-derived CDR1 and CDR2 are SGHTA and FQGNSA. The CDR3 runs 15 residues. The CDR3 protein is CASSRPRDRAREQYF. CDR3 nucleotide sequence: TGTGCCAGCAGCCGTCCCCGGGACAGGGCACGCGAGCAGTACTTC.

The CDR3 bases are TGCAGTGCAAGTCCTAGCGGGAGGTCCTACGAGCAGTACTTC. This gives the protein CSASPSGRSYEQYF. V is TRBV20-1 and J is TRBJ2-7; 11 bases match TRBD2. The CDR3 covers 14 residues. V shed 6 bases and J 1 base; nucleotides not matched to a gene: 5. CDR1 and CDR2 (germline): DFQATT, SNEGSKA (reference sequence).

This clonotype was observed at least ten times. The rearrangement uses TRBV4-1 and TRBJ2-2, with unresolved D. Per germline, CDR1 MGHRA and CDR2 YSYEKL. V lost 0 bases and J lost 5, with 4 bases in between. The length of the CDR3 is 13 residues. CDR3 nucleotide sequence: TGCGCCAGCAGCCAAGAAAGAACCGGGGAGCTGTTTTTT. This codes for CASSQERTGELFF.

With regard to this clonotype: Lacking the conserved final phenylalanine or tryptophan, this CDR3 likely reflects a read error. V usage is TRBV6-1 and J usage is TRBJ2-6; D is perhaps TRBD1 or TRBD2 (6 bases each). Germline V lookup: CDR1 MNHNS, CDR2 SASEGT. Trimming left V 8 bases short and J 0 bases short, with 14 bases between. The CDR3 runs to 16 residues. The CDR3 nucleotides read TGTGCCAGCGGTCTAGGGGGGAACTCTGGGGCCAACGTCCTGACTCTC. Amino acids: CASGLGGNSGANVLTL.

The CDR3 DNA sequence: TGCAGTGCTAGAGATCCAGGGGCGAGCTCCTATAATTCACCCCTCCACTTT. Amino acid sequence: CSARDPGASSYNSPLHF. V is TRBV20-1 and J is TRBJ1-6; TRBD1 is a possible D gene (6 bases). Germline lookup yields CDR1 DFQATT and CDR2 SNEGSKA (reference sequence). V was pared by 0 bases and J by 0 bases, with 12 bases between. This CDR3 spans 17 amino acids.

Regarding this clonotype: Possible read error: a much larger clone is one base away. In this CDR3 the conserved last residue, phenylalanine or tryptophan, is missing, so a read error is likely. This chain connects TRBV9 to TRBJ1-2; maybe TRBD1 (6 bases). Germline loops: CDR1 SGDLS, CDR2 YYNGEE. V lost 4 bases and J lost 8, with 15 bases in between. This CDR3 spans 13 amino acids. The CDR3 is CASSLRGAGGYTL. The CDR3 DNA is TGTGCCAGCAGCCTTCGGGGGGCGGGCGGCTACACCCTC.

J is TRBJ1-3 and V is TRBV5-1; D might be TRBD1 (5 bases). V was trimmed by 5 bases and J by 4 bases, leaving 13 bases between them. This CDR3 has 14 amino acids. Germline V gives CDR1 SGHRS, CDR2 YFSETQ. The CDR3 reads CASRPGLAGNTIYF. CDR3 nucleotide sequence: TGCGCCAGCAGGCCGGGACTAGCGGGAAACACCATATATTTT.

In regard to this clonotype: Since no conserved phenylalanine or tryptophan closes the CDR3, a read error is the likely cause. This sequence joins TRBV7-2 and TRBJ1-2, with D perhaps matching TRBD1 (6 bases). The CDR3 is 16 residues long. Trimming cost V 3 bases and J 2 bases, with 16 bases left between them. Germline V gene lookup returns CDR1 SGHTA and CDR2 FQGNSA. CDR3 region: CASSFGSGGGNYGYTL. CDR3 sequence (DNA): TGTGCCAGCAGCTTCGGGTCCGGGGGCGGGAACTATGGCTACACCCTC.

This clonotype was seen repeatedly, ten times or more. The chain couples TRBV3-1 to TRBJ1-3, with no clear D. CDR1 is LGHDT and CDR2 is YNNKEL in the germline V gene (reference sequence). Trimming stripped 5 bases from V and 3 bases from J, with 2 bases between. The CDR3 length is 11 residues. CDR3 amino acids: CASSYGNTIYF. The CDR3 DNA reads TGTGCCAGCAGCTATGGAAACACCATATATTTT.

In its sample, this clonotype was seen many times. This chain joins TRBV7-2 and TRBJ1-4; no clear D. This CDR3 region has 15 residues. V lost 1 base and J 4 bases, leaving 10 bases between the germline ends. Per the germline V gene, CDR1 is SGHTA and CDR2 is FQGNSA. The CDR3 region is CASSLELGVNEKLFF. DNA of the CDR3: TGTGCCAGCAGCTTAGAACTTGGGGTTAATGAAAAACTGTTTTTT.

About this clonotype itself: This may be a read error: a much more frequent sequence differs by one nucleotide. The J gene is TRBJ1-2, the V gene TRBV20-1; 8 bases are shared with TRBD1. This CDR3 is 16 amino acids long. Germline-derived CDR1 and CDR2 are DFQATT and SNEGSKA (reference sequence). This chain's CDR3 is CSARGGRDRIDYGCTF. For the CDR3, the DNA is TGCAGTGCTAGGGGGGGGCGGGACAGGATAGACTATGGCTGCACCTTC.

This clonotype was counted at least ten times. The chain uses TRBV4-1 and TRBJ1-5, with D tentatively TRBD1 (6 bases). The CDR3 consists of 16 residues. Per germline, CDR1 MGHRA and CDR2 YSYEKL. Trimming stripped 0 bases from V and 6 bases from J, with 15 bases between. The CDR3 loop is CASSQDLGGVGQPQHF. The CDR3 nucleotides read TGCGCCAGCAGCCAAGATTTGGGGGGCGTGGGTCAGCCCCAGCATTTT.

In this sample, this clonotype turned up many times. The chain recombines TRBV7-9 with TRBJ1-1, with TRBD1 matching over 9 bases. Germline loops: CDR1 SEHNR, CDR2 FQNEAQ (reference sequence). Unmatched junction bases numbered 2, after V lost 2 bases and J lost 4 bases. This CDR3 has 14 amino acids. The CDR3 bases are TGTGCCAGCAGCTTACAACAGGGGGCCACTGAAGCTTTCTTT. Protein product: CASSLQQGATEAFF.